This TCR beta chain was observed in a study of T-cell memory formation after mild COVID-19. Study observations and caveats: Researchers report contracting CD4+ clones mostly in CM and EM, with CD8+ clones in EMRA. Clones contracting across day 15 to 85 had a balanced CD4/CD8 profile; later expanding clones leaned CD4+. Pre-infection memory held some responding clones, suggesting pre-existing cross-reactive T cells responded.

CDR1 and CDR2 (germline): SGHRS, YFSETQ. The length of the CDR3 is 16 residues. After removal of 4 bases from V and 4 bases from J, the junction contained 5 bases not matched to a gene. This clonotype was detected many times. Its antigen is not identified. TCR alpha and TCR beta cDNA libraries carrying sample barcodes and UMIs were produced by 5'RACE using constant-segment primers. MiXCR, applied by TCRdb to the 5' RACE reads, yields one record per CDR3 protein. In the table there are about 560,000 distinct CDR3 sequences, approximately 15% of which are singletons. The receptor comes from an adult woman who had mild COVID-19 (a few samples of this study predate the infection). Cell type and time point are not known. This rearrangement joins TRBV5-1 to TRBJ2-3, with 14 bases lining up with TRBD2. The sample consisted of PBMCs or a T cell subset sorted from them (not recorded which). Here the CDR3 reads CASSPGTSGGADTQYF. CDR3 in DNA: TGCGCCAGCAGCCCCGGGACTAGCGGGGGTGCAGATACGCAGTATTTT.